This TCR beta chain was identified in a study of shared clonotypes between healthy human individuals. Across the study: The donor group consisted of two women and three men, aged 18 to 49.

Assay execution took place at the deep level. How the authors handled the data: For the immunoSEQ data, sequences were junction-only without quality scores, so filtering differed. Sequencing used immunoSEQ multiplex PCR; TCRdb keeps in-frame clones, though not all of them. That table gives V, J and clone size, and the DNA gave D and trimming. The sample shows 400,000 to 500,000 clones, roughly 78% of them seen only once. This clone was recorded a few times. Only Caucasian adults living in Nashville, Tennessee made up the donor group. Germline V gene data show CDR1 as MNHEY and CDR2 as SVGAGI. The CDR3 length is 15 residues. After removal of 5 bases from V and 1 base from J, the junction contained 0 bases not matched to a gene.

The gene calls are TRBV6-5 and TRBJ2-5; 14 bases match TRBD2. The TCR sequence derives from a woman aged 40-49 years in good health. Some clones in this sample may be carry-over from other donors' samples. Specimen: PBMCs. The DNA for the CDR3 is TGTGCCAGCAGTGGACTAGCGGGAGGCCAAGAGACCCAGTACTTC. Residues: CASSGLAGGQETQYF.